This T cell receptor beta chain stems from a study of post-analysis software for immune sequencing data. Study results and caveats: Patients used four to six TRBV segments, including TRBV5-6, TRBV5-1 and TRBV20-1, more often than controls. Versus controls, multiple sclerosis patients showed significantly lower diversity (normalized Chao1).

On this clonotype itself: As yet, its antigen is unknown.

cDNA libraries of TCR beta carried unique molecular identifiers. TCRdb reprocessed the PCR reads via MiXCR and lists one record per CDR3 protein. This table holds fewer than 900,000 distinct CDR3 sequences, approximately 44% found once. The V gene's germline CDR1 is DFQATT and CDR2 SNEGSKA (reference sequence). The CDR3 runs to 15 residues. Unmatched junction bases numbered 4, after V lost 5 bases and J lost 6 bases. This sequence was found in a girl between 10 and 17 years old with multiple sclerosis. The chain recombines TRBV20-1 with TRBJ2-1; 16 bases align to TRBD2. The sample consisted of blood. The CDR3 spells CSAPGTSGRANEQFF. The DNA of the CDR3 is TGCAGTGCTCCGGGGACTAGCGGGAGGGCCAATGAGCAGTTCTTC.